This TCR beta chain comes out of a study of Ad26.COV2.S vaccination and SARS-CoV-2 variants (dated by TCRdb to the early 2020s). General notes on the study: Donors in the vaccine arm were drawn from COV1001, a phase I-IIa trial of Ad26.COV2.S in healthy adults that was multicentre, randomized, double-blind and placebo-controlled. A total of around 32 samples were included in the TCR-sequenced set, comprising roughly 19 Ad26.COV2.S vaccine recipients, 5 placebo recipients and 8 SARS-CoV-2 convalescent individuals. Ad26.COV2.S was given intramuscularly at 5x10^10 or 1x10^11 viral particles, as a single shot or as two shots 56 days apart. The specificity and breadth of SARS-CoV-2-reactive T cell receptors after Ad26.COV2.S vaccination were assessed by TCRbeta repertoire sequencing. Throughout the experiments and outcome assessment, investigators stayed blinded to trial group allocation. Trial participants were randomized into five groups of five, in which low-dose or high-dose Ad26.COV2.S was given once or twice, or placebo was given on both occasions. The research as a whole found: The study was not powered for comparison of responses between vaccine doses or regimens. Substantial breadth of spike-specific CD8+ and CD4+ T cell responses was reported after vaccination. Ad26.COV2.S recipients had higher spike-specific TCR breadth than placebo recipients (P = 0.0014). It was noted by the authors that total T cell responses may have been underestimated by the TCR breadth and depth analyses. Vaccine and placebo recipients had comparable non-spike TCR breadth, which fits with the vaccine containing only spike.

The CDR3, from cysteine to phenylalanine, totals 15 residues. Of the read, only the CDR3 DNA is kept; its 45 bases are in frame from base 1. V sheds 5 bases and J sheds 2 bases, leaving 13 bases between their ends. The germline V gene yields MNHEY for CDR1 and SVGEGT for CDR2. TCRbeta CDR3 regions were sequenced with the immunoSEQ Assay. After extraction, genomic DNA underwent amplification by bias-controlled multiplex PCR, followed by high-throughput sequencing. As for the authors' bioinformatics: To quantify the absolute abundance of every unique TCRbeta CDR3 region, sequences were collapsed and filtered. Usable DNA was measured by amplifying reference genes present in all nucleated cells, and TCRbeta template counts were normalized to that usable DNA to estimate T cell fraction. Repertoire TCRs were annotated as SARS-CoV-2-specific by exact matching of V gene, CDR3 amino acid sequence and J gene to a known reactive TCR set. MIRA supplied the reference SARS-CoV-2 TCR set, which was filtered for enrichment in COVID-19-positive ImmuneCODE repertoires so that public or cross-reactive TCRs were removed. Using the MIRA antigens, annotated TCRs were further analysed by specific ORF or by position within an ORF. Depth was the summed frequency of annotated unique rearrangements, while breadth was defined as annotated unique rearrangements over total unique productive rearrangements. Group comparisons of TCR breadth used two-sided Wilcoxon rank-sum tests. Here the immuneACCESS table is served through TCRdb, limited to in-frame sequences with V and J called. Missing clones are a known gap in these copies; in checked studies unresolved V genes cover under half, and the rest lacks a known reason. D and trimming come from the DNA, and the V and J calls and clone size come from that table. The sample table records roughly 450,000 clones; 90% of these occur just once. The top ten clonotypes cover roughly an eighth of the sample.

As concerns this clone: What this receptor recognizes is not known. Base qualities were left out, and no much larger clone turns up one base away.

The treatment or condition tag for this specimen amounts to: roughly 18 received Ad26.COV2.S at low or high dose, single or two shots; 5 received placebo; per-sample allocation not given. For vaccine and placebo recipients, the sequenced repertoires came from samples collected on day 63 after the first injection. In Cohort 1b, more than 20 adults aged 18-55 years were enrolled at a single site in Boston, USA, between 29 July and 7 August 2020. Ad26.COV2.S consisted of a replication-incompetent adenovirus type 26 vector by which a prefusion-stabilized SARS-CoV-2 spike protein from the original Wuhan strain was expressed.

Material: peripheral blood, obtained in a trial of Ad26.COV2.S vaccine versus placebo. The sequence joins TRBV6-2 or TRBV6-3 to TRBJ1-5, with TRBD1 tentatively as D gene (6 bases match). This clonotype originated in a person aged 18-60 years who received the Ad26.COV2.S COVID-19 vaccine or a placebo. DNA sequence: TGTGCCAGCAGTCCGGACAGTAGTGGCAATCAGCCCCAGCATTTT. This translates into CASSPDSSGNQPQHF.